This T cell receptor (beta chain) is drawn from a study of early T cells in non-severe SARS-CoV-2 infection. Unique molecular identifiers tagged individual cDNA molecules. TCRdb reanalysed the 5' RACE reads using MiXCR and keeps one entry per CDR3 protein. The sample lists tens of thousands of distinct CDR3 sequences, roughly 6% occurring once. After removal of 6 bases from V and 6 bases from J, the junction contained 11 bases not matched to a gene. There are 16 residues in the CDR3. Sequences were obtained from whole blood. This chain links TRBV12-3 or TRBV12-4 with TRBJ2-1, with TRBD1 matching 10 bases. This TCR came from an adult who was a healthcare worker with PCR-confirmed SARS-CoV-2 infection or an uninfected control (not recorded which). This CDR3 is CASSGGRDRGINEQFF. The CDR3 DNA reads as TGTGCCAGCAGCGGTGGTCGGGACAGGGGTATCAATGAGCAGTTCTTC.